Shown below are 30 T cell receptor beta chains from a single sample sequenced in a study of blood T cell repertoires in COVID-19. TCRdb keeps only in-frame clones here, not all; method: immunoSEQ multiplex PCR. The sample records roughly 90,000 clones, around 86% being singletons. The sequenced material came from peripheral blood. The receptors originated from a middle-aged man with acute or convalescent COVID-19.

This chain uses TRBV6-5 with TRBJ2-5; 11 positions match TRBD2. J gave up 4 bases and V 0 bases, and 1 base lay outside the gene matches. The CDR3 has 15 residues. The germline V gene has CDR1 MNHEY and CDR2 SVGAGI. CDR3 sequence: CASSYSTSGVETQYF. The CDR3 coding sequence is TGTGCCAGCAGTTACTCGACTAGCGGGGTAGAGACCCAGTACTTC.

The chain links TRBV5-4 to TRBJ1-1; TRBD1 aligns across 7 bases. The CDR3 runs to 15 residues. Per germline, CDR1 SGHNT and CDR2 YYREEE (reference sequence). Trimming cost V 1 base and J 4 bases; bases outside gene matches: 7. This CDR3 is CASSLIQGKSTEAFF. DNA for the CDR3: TGTGCCAGCAGCTTGATACAGGGGAAGAGCACTGAAGCTTTCTTT.

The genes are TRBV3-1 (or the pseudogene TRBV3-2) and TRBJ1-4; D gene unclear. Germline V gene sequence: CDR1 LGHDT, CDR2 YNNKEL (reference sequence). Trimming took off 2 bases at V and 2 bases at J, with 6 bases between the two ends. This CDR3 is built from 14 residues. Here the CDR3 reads CASSQSGTNEKLFF. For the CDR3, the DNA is TGTGCCAGCAGCCAATCGGGTACTAATGAAAAACTGTTTTTT.

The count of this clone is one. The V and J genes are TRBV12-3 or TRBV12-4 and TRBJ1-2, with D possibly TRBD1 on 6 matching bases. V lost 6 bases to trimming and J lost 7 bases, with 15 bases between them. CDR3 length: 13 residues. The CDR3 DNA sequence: TGTGCCAGCAGGGATAACAGGGCAACTGGCTACACCTTC. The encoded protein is CASRDNRATGYTF.

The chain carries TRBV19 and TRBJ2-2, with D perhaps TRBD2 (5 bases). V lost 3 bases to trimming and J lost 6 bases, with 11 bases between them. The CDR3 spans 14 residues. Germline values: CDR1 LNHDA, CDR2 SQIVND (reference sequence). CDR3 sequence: CASSMMIGAGELFF. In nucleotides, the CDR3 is TGTGCCAGTAGTATGATGATCGGGGCCGGGGAGCTGTTTTTT. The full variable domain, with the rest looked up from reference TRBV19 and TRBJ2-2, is DGGITQSPKYLFRKEGQNVTLSCEQNLNHDAMYWYRQDPGQGLRLIYYSQIVNDFQKGDIAEGYSVSREKKESFPLTVTSAQKNPTAFYLCASSMMIGAGELFFGEGSRLTVL.

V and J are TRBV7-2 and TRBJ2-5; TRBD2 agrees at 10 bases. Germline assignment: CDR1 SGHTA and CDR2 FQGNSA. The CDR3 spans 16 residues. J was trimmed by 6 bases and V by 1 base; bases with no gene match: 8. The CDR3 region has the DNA TGTGCCAGCAGCTTAGTGTCTAGCGGGGGCCGGAAGACCCAGTACTTC. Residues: CASSLVSSGGRKTQYF.

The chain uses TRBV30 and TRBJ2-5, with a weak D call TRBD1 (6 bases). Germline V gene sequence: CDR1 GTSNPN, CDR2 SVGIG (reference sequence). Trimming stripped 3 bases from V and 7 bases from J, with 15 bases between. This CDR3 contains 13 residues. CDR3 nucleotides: TGTGCCTGGAGACAGGGAAACCAGAGGACCCAGTACTTC. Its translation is CAWRQGNQRTQYF.

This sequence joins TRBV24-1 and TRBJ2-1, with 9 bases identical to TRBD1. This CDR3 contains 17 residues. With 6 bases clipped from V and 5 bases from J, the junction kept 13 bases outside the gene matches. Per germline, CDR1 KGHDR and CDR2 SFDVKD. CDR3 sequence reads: CATSNRGGTGIDNEQFF. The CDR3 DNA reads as TGTGCCACCAGTAACAGAGGGGGGACAGGGATCGACAATGAGCAGTTCTTC.

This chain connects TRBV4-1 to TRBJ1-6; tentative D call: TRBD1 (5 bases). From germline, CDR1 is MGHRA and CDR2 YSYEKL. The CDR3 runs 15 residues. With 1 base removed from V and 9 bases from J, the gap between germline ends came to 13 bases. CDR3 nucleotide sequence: TGCGCCAGCAGCCAAGGGGGGGAAGGGAGTTCACCCCTCCACTTT. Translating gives CASSQGGEGSSPLHF.

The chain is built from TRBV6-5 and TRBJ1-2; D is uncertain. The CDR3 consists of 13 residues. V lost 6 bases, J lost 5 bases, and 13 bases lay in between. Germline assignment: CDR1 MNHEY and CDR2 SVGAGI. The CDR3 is CASSPAGNYGYTF. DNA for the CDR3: TGTGCCAGCAGCCCCGCTGGCAATTATGGCTACACCTTC.

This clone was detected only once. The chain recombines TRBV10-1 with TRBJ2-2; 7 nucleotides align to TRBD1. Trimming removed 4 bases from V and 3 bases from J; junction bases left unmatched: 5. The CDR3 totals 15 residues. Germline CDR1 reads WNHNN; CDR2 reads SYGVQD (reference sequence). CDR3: CASSARTGDTGELFF. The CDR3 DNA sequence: TGCGCCAGCAGTGCACGGACAGGCGACACCGGGGAGCTGTTTTTT.

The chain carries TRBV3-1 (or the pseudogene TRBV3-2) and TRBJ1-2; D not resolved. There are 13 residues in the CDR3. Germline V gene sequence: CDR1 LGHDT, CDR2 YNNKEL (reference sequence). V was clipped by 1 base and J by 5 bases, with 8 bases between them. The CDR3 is CASSQVGGYGYTF. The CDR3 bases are TGTGCCAGCAGCCAAGTTGGAGGTTATGGCTACACCTTC.

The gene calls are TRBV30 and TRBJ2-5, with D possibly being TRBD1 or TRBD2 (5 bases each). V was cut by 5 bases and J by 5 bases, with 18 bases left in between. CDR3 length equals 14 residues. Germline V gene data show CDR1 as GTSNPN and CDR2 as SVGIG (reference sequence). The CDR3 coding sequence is TGTGCCTGGGAGGGGAACCCTGGCGCGGAGACCCAGTACTTC. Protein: CAWEGNPGAETQYF.

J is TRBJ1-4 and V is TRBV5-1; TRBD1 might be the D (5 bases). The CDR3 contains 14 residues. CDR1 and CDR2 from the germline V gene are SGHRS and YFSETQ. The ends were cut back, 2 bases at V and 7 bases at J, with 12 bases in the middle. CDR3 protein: CASSLEGGGEKLFF. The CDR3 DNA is TGCGCCAGCAGCTTAGAGGGCGGGGGTGAAAAACTGTTTTTT.

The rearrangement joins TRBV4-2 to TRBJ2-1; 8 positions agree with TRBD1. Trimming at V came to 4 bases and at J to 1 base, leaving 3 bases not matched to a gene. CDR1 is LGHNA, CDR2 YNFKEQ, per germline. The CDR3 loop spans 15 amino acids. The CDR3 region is CASSLRDRSYNEQFF. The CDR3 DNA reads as TGTGCCAGCAGCCTCCGGGACAGGTCCTACAATGAGCAGTTCTTC.

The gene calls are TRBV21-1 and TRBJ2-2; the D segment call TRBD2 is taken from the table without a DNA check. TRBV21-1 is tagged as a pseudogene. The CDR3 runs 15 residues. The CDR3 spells CASRMGGPNTGELFF. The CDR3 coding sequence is TGTGCCAGCAGGATGGGAGGGCCAAACACCGGGGAGCTGTTTTTT.

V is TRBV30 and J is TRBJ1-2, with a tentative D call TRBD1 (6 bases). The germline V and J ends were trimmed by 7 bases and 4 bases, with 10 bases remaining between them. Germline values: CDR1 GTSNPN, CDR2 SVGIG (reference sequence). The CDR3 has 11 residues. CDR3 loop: CAFRGLYGYTF. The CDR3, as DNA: TGTGCCTTCAGGGGCCTCTATGGCTACACCTTC.

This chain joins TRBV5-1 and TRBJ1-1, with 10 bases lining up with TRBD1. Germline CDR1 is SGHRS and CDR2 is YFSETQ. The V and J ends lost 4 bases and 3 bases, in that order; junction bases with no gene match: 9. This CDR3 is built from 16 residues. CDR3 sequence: CASSPRDRGKDTEAFF. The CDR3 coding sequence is TGCGCCAGCAGCCCTCGGGACAGGGGAAAGGACACTGAAGCTTTCTTT.

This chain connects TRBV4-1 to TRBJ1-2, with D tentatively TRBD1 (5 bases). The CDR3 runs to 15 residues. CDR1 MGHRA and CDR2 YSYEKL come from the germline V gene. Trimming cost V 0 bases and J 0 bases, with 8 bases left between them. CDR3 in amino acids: CASSQEGAPNYGYTF. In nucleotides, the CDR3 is TGCGCCAGCAGCCAAGAAGGGGCTCCTAACTATGGCTACACCTTC.

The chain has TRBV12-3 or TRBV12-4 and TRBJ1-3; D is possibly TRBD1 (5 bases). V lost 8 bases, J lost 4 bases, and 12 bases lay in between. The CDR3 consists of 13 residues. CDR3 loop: CASGAGSGNTIYF. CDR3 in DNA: TGTGCCAGCGGGGCAGGATCGGGAAACACCATATATTTT.

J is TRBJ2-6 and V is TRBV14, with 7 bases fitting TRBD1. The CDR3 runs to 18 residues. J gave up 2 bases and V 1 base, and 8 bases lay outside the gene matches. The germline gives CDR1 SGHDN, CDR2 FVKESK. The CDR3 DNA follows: TGTGCCAGCAGCCAAGCGACAGGGAAGGGCCCTGGGGCCAACGTCCTGACTTTC. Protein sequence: CASSQATGKGPGANVLTF.

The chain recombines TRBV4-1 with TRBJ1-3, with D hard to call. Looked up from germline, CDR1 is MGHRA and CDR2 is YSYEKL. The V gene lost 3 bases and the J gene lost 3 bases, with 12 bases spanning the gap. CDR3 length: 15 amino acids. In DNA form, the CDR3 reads TGCGCCAGCAGCCACCCCGGGGTCCTTGGAAACACCATATATTTT. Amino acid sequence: CASSHPGVLGNTIYF.

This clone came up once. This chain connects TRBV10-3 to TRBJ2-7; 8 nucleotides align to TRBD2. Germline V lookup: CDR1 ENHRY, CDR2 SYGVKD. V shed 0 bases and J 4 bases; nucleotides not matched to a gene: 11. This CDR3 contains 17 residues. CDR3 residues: CAISESILTGGGYEQYF. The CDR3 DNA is TGTGCCATCAGTGAGTCGATACTAACGGGAGGGGGGTACGAGCAGTACTTC.

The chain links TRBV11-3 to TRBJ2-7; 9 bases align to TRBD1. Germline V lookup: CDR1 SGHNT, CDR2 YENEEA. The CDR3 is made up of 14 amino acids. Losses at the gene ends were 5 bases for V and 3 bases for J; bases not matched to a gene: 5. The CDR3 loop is CASSHPGQGYEQYF. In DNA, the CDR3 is TGTGCCAGCAGCCACCCGGGACAGGGCTACGAGCAGTACTTC. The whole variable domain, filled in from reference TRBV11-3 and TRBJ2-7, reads EAGVVQSPRYKIIEKKQPVAFWCNPISGHNTLYWYLQNLGQGPELLIRYENEEAVDDSQLPKDRFSAERLKGVDSTLKIQPAELGDSAVYLCASSHPGQGYEQYFGPGTRLTVT.

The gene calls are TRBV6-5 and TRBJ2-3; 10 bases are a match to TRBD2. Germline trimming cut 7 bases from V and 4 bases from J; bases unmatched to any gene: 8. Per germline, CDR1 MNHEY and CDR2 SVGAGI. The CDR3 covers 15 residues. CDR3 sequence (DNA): TGTGCCAGCACCAAGGGTAGCGGGGGGTCAGATACGCAGTATTTT. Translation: CASTKGSGGSDTQYF.

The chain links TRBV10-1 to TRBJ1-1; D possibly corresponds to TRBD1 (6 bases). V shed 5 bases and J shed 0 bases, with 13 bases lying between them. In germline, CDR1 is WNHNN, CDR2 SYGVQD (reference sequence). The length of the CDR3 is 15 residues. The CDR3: CASSQDRRMNTEAFF. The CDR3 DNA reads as TGCGCCAGCAGTCAGGACAGAAGAATGAACACTGAAGCTTTCTTT.

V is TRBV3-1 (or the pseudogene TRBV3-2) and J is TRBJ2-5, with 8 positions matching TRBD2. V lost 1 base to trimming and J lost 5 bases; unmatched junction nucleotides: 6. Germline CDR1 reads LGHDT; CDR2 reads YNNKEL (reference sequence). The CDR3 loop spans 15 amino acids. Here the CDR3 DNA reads TGTGCCAGCAGCCAAGTTGAGCGGGAGTATGAGACCCAGTACTTC. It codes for CASSQVEREYETQYF.

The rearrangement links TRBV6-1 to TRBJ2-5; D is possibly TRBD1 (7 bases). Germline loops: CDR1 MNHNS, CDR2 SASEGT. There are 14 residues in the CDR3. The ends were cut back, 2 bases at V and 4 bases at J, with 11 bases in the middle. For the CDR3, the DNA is TGTGCCAGCAGTGAATCAGGGGGGCGAGAGACCCAGTACTTC. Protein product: CASSESGGRETQYF.

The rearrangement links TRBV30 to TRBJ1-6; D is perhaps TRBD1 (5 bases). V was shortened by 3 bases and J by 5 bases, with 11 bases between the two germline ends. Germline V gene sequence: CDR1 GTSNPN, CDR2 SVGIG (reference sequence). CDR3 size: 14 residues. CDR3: CAWRLDINNSPLHF. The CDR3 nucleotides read TGTGCCTGGAGGTTGGACATAAATAATTCACCCCTCCACTTT.

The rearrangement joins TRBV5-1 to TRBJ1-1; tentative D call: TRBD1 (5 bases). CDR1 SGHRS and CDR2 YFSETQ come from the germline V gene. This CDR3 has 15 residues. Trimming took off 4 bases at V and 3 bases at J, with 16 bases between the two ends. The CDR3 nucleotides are TGCGCCAGCAGCCCAGAAGGACAAACTTACACTGAAGCTTTCTTT. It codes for CASSPEGQTYTEAFF.